This T cell receptor beta chain was sequenced for a study of early T cells in non-severe SARS-CoV-2 infection. Study background: Chains were not paired, and sequencing was done on bulk RNA from unsorted whole blood.

Unique molecular identifiers were added to individual cDNA molecules. MiXCR, applied by TCRdb to the 5' RACE reads, yields one record per CDR3 protein. The data hold some 61,000 distinct CDR3 sequences, with approximately 10% observed a single time. The CDR3 has 16 residues. Germline trimming cut 4 bases from V and 3 bases from J; bases unmatched to any gene: 13. Germline V gene sequence: CDR1 DFQATT, CDR2 SNEGSKA (reference sequence). This clonotype has only a few counts. The chain joins TRBV20-1 to TRBJ2-7, with 9 bases matching TRBD1. Material: whole blood, obtained at baseline. The TCR was taken from an adult who was a healthcare worker with PCR-confirmed SARS-CoV-2 infection or an uninfected control (not recorded which). CDR3 residues: CSANLARDRANYEQYF. The CDR3, as DNA: TGCAGTGCTAATTTAGCCCGGGACAGGGCCAACTACGAGCAGTACTTC.